This is a list of T cell receptor beta chains from one sample in a study of T cell responses to AZD1222 COVID-19 vaccine. The table came from immunoSEQ multiplex PCR; TCRdb's copy has only in-frame clones and leaves some out. The sample includes about 98,000 clones, 88% of them seen just once. Material: peripheral blood, obtained on day 0 of MenACWY control vaccination. Receptors were obtained from an adult in good health. The CDR3 runs from the conserved cysteine through the conserved F or W. A D gene is named only where the DNA matches it firmly. Expanded clones are given a class, and other clones once, few, many or no size at all.

TGCGCCAGCAGCCCGGGACAGGCGGCGGGCTACACCTTC | CASSPGQAAGYTF | NA | TRBJ1-2 | TRBV5-1 | TRBD1 | 13
TGTGCCAGCAGTTACCCAGGGGGTAACTATGGCTACACCTTC | CASSYPGGNYGYTF | NA | TRBJ1-2 | TRBV6-2/TRBV6-3 | TRBD1 | 14
TGTGCCAGCAGTTCCGGACAGGGTCGGAATGAAAAACTGTTTTTT | CASSSGQGRNEKLFF | NA | TRBJ1-4 | TRBV28 | TRBD1 | 15
TGTGCCAGTAGTGCTACAGGGATAGGTAGCAATCAGCCCCAGCATTTT | CASSATGIGSNQPQHF | NA | TRBJ1-5 | TRBV19 | NA | 16
TGTGCCAGCAGTGAAGCGCTCCGGGACCTACTAGAAGCTTTCTTT | CASSEALRDLLEAFF | NA | TRBJ1-1 | TRBV6-1 | NA | 15
TGTGCCAGCAGCCAAGGACCACTAGCGGGGGGGCTCTACAATGAGCAGTTCTTC | CASSQGPLAGGLYNEQFF | NA | TRBJ2-1 | TRBV3-1/TRBV3-2 | TRBD2 | 18
TGCGCCAGCAGAGCGACAGGGGGCCCTAATGAAAAACTGTTTTTT | CASRATGGPNEKLFF | NA | TRBJ1-4 | TRBV10-2 | TRBD1 | 15
TGTGCCAGCAGCTTAGACAGCTCTGGAAACACCATATATTTT | CASSLDSSGNTIYF | NA | TRBJ1-3 | TRBV7-9 | NA | 14
TGTGCCAGCAGCCCCCTAGCGGGGGCCTCCTACGAGCAGTACTTC | CASSPLAGASYEQYF | NA | TRBJ2-7 | TRBV11-2 | TRBD2 | 15
TGTGCCAGCAGCTTGGTCCCACAGGGCTACGAGCAGTACTTC | CASSLVPQGYEQYF | NA | TRBJ2-7 | TRBV7-2 | NA | 14
TGTGCCAGCAGCTTAGGGGCGGGGGCCTACGCAGAGCCAGATACGCAGTATTTT | CASSLGAGAYAEPDTQYF | NA | TRBJ2-3 | TRBV11-2 | NA | 18
TGTGCCAGCAGTTTCCAGGCCCTAGCGGGTACCGGGGAGCTGTTTTTT | CASSFQALAGTGELFF | NA | TRBJ2-2 | TRBV28 | TRBD2 | 16
TGTGCCAGCAGTCGGTCCTACTACAATGAGCAGTTCTTC | CASSRSYYNEQFF | NA | TRBJ2-1 | TRBV7-8 | NA | 13
TGTGCCAGCACCATCACGCCCGACAGGGGAAAAACTGAAGCTTTCTTT | CASTITPDRGKTEAFF | NA | TRBJ1-1 | TRBV2 | TRBD1 | 16
TGTGCCAGCTCACCACTCGGTTATGAACTTATCACAGATACGCAGTATTTT | CASSPLGYELITDTQYF | NA | TRBJ2-3 | TRBV18 | NA | 17
TGCGCCAGCAGCCAAGGAACTAGCGGGGGGAGCCAAGAGACCCAGTACTTC | CASSQGTSGGSQETQYF | NA | TRBJ2-5 | TRBV4-1 | TRBD2 | 17
TGTGCCAGCAGCAACCGCGGGACGGACAGCTATGGCTACACCTTC | CASSNRGTDSYGYTF | NA | TRBJ1-2 | TRBV5-5 | NA | 15
TGTGCCAGCAGACCTCGGACAGAAGCTAACTATGGCTACACCTTC | CASRPRTEANYGYTF | NA | TRBJ1-2 | TRBV2 | NA | 15
TGCGCCAGCAGTGAGCAGTTCCATGAAAAACTGTTTTTT | CASSEQFHEKLFF | NA | TRBJ1-4 | TRBV10-2 | NA | 13
TGTGCCAGCAGCTTGGGACAGGGGGATCAGCCCCAGCATTTT | CASSLGQGDQPQHF | few | TRBJ1-5 | TRBV5-5 | TRBD1 | 14
TGCAGCGTTGGTACAGGGGGCAGGACTGAAGCTTTCTTT | CSVGTGGRTEAFF | once | TRBJ1-1 | TRBV29-1 | TRBD1 | 13
TGTGCCAGCAGCTTACCATTCATGAACACTGAAGCTTTCTTT | CASSLPFMNTEAFF | NA | TRBJ1-1 | TRBV7-9 | NA | 14
TGTGCCATCCGAAACGGGGCCCCGTGGGAAGAAAAACTGTTTTTT | CAIRNGAPWEEKLFF | NA | TRBJ1-4 | TRBV4-2 | NA | 15
TGTGCCAGCAGGTACCACGGGGGGAACTCCTACAATGAGCAGTTCTTC | CASRYHGGNSYNEQFF | NA | TRBJ2-1 | TRBV7-2 | TRBD2 | 16
TGCGCCAGCAGCCCGGGCGGGACATCCCAAGAGACCCAGTACTTC | CASSPGGTSQETQYF | NA | TRBJ2-5 | TRBV5-1 | NA | 15
TGTGCCTGGAGTGTAGGGGGAAAGGGCTATGGCTACACCTTC | CAWSVGGKGYGYTF | NA | TRBJ1-2 | TRBV30 | NA | 14
TGTGCCAGCAGCCCAATTGACGGCCTAGGGCTCTACACCTTC | CASSPIDGLGLYTF | once | TRBJ1-2 | TRBV27 | NA | 14
TGTGCCAGCAGCCTTAGGACAGGGGGGCTGGGTAATGAGCAGTTCTTC | CASSLRTGGLGNEQFF | NA | TRBJ2-1 | TRBV7-9 | TRBD1 | 16
TGCGCCAGCAGCTTGCGAGCGGGGGGCCTCGCGAACACCGGGGAGCTGTTTTTT | CASSLRAGGLANTGELFF | NA | TRBJ2-2 | TRBV5-1 | TRBD2 | 18
TGTGCCTGGGATCAGGGATTCGGACAGCCCCAGCATTTT | CAWDQGFGQPQHF | NA | TRBJ1-5 | TRBV30 | NA | 13
TGTGCCAGCTCACCCGGGGGGGCCGTAGGTGATGAGCAGTTCTTC | CASSPGGAVGDEQFF | NA | TRBJ2-1 | TRBV18 | TRBD2 | 15
TGTGCCAGCACCGCTCGGGCTAGCGGGGATTACAATGAGCAGTTCTTC | CASTARASGDYNEQFF | NA | TRBJ2-1 | TRBV25-1 | TRBD2 | 16
TGTGCCAGCTCACCAGACACGGGACTAGCGACGTACGAGCAGTACTTC | CASSPDTGLATYEQYF | NA | TRBJ2-7 | TRBV18 | TRBD2 | 16
TGCGCCAGCAGCCAAGACCCGACAGCCCCCTCCTATGGCTACACCTTC | CASSQDPTAPSYGYTF | NA | TRBJ1-2 | TRBV4-3 | NA | 16
TGTGCCAGCAGTTCCCGGGACAGGTTCTACGAGCAGTACTTC | CASSSRDRFYEQYF | NA | TRBJ2-7 | TRBV6-2/TRBV6-3 | TRBD1 | 14
TGTGCCAGCAGCTCCACTAGCGGGGGTTGGTACAATGAGCAGTTCTTC | CASSSTSGGWYNEQFF | NA | TRBJ2-1 | TRBV11-1 | TRBD2 | 16
TGCAGCGTTTCGACAGCCGGCTCTGGAAACACCATATATTTT | CSVSTAGSGNTIYF | NA | TRBJ1-3 | TRBV29-1 | NA | 14
TGTGCCAGCAGTTACTCGGGTGCGTTCACCGGGGAGCTGTTTTTT | CASSYSGAFTGELFF | NA | TRBJ2-2 | TRBV6-5 | NA | 15
TGTGCCAGCCTGGGACAGGTCAATCAGCCCCAGCATTTT | CASLGQVNQPQHF | NA | TRBJ1-5 | TRBV6-5 | TRBD1 | 13
TGTGCCAGTAGGAGAGCCAACACTGAAGCTTTCTTT | CASRRANTEAFF | NA | TRBJ1-1 | TRBV19 | NA | 12
TGTGCCAGCAGTCCGCCCGGTCGAGAGCAGTTCTTC | CASSPPGREQFF | NA | TRBJ2-1 | TRBV6-5 | NA | 12
TGTGCCACCACGGCTAGCGGGGTAGATACGCAGTATTTT | CATTASGVDTQYF | NA | TRBJ2-3 | TRBV6-5 | TRBD2 | 13
TGTGCCAGCAGTCGACTGGGACAGGTCACAGCATACACCTTC | CASSRLGQVTAYTF | NA | TRBJ1-2 | TRBV6-2/TRBV6-3 | TRBD1 | 14
TGTGCCAGCAGTTACACCCCCTTCTCCTACGAGCAGTACTTC | CASSYTPFSYEQYF | NA | TRBJ2-7 | TRBV6-5 | NA | 14
TGTGCCAGCAGCTTACGGGGGATAGAGGGCTACACCTTC | CASSLRGIEGYTF | NA | TRBJ1-2 | TRBV7-2 | NA | 13
TGTGCCAGCAGTTACTCCCAAGGTGAGCAGTTCTTC | CASSYSQGEQFF | once | TRBJ2-1 | TRBV6-2/TRBV6-3 | NA | 12
TGTGCCAGCAAGAGGACAGGGTCGGTCACTGAAGCTTTCTTT | CASKRTGSVTEAFF | NA | TRBJ1-1 | TRBV6-5 | TRBD1 | 14
TGTGCCAGCAGCCTCCTTCCGGTCACCGGGGAGCTGTTTTTT | CASSLLPVTGELFF | NA | TRBJ2-2 | TRBV11-1 | NA | 14
TGTGCCAGTACGTTAAGGGGCACTGAAGCTTTCTTT | CASTLRGTEAFF | NA | TRBJ1-1 | TRBV19 | NA | 12
TGTGCCAGCAGCCGGGGACAGGGGAGGACTGAAGCTTTCTTT | CASSRGQGRTEAFF | NA | TRBJ1-1 | TRBV7-2 | TRBD1 | 14
TGTGCCAGCAGCTTGGCCCAGGGAGACAACTATGGCTACACCTTC | CASSLAQGDNYGYTF | NA | TRBJ1-2 | TRBV5-4 | NA | 15
TGTGCCAGCAGTGAAGCTAGCGGGGGGCCAGATACGCAGTATTTT | CASSEASGGPDTQYF | NA | TRBJ2-3 | TRBV6-1 | TRBD2 | 15
TGTGCCAGCAGTGAAATATTCGTTGGTGGCCAGGGAGGAACTGAAGCTTTCTTT | CASSEIFVGGQGGTEAFF | NA | TRBJ1-1 | TRBV6-1 | NA | 18
TGTGCCTGGAGTCCCCTCGGAGCTAGGCAGTACTTC | CAWSPLGARQYF | few | TRBJ2-7 | TRBV30 | NA | 12